Listed below are T cell receptor beta chains from one sample, sequenced in a study of cytomegalovirus exposure and HLA in healthy donors. Clones were read by immunoSEQ multiplex PCR, and TCRdb kept only the in-frame ones, dropping some. The table records over 150,000 clones, roughly two thirds of them present only once. Sample: PBMCs. All receptors derive from a woman younger than 35 in good health and CMV-seropositive. Each CDR3 is given with its conserved first and last residue. The order of the fields is CDR3 DNA, CDR3 protein, V gene, J gene, D gene. The D gene is left open where the match is weak.

CDR3nt: TGTGCCAGCAGTTCCTCTTTGAACACTGAAGCTTTCTTT
CDR3aa: CASSSSLNTEAFF
v_gene: TRBV27
j_gene: TRBJ1-1
d_gene: NA

CDR3nt: TGTGCCAGCAGTACTTCCGACGCTCTAGCGGGAGGGCCGAATACGCAGTATTTT
CDR3aa: CASSTSDALAGGPNTQYF
v_gene: TRBV28
j_gene: TRBJ2-3
d_gene: TRBD2

CDR3nt: TGTGCCAGTAGTCCCCGACTAGCGAGCACAGATACGCAGTATTTT
CDR3aa: CASSPRLASTDTQYF
v_gene: TRBV19
j_gene: TRBJ2-3
d_gene: TRBD2

CDR3nt: TGTGCCAGCAGTTACTCGAACAGCCGTCATTTCTATGGCTACACCTTC
CDR3aa: CASSYSNSRHFYGYTF
v_gene: TRBV6-6
j_gene: TRBJ1-2
d_gene: NA

CDR3nt: TGTGCCAGCAGTGGGCCTCGGCGGGGGGGCCCCGGGGAGCTGTTTTTT
CDR3aa: CASSGPRRGGPGELFF
v_gene: TRBV2
j_gene: TRBJ2-2
d_gene: TRBD2

CDR3nt: TGCGCCAGCAGCACTGCCGGGACAGGGGTACAAGGGGGCTACACCTTC
CDR3aa: CASSTAGTGVQGGYTF
v_gene: TRBV5-1
j_gene: TRBJ1-2
d_gene: TRBD1

CDR3nt: TGTGCACGGAAGTGGGGGGGAGGGTCAGATGGCTACACCTTC
CDR3aa: CARKWGGGSDGYTF
v_gene: TRBV30
j_gene: TRBJ1-2
d_gene: NA

CDR3nt: TGCGCCAGCAGCCAAGTGGGCCCCCCGTTTCGATACGAGCAGTACTTC
CDR3aa: CASSQVGPPFRYEQYF
v_gene: TRBV4-1
j_gene: TRBJ2-7
d_gene: NA

CDR3nt: TGTGCCAGCAGCTTTGAGGCGCGGGAGGTGACTCAAGAGACCCAGTACTTC
CDR3aa: CASSFEAREVTQETQYF
v_gene: TRBV7-2
j_gene: TRBJ2-5
d_gene: TRBD2

CDR3nt: TGTGCCATCAGTTTGGCGGCCTGGGGCACAGATACGCAGTATTTT
CDR3aa: CAISLAAWGTDTQYF
v_gene: TRBV10-3
j_gene: TRBJ2-3
d_gene: NA

CDR3nt: TGTGCCTGGAGCCCCCGACGGGGTCTTTACGAGCAGTACTTC
CDR3aa: CAWSPRRGLYEQYF
v_gene: TRBV30
j_gene: TRBJ2-7
d_gene: NA